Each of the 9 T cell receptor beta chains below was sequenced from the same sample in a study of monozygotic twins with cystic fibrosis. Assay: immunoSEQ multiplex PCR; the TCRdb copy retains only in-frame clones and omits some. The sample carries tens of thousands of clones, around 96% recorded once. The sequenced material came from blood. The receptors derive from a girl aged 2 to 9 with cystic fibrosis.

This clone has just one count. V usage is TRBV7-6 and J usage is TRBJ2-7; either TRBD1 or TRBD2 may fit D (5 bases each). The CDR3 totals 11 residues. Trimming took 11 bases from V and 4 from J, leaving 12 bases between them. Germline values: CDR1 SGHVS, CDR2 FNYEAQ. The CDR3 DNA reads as TGTGCCGTAGGGACGCAATACGAGCAGTACTTC. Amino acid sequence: CAVGTQYEQYF.

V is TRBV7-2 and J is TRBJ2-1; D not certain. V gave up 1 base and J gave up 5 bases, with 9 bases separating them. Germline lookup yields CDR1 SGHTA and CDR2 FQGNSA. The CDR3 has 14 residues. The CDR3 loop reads CASSLEPLNNEQFF. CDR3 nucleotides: TGTGCCAGCAGCTTAGAACCTTTAAACAATGAGCAGTTCTTC.

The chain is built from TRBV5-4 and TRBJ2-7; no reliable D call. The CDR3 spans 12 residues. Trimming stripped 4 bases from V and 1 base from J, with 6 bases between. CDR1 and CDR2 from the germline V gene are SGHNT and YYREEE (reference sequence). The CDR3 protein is CASSSQSYEQYF. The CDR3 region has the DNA TGTGCCAGCAGCAGCCAGTCCTACGAGCAGTACTTC.

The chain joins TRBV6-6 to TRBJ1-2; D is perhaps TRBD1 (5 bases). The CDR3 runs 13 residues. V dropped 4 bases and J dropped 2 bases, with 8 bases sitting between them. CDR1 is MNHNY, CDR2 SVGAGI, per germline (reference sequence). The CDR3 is CASSSKGNYGYTF. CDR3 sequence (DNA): TGTGCCAGCAGTTCCAAGGGGAACTATGGCTACACCTTC.

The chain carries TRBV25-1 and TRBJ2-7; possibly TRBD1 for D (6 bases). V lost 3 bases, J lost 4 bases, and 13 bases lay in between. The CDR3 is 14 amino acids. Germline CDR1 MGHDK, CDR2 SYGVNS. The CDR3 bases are TGTGCCAGCAGTGACAGGGGCAAAAATTACGAGCAGTACTTC. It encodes CASSDRGKNYEQYF.

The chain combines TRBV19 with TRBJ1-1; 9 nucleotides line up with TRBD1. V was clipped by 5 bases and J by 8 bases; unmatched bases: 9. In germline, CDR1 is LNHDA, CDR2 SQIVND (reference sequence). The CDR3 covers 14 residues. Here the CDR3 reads CASSGTGYSEEAFF. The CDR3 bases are TGTGCCAGTAGTGGGACAGGGTACTCCGAGGAAGCTTTCTTT. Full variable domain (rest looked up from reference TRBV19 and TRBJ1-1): DGGITQSPKYLFRKEGQNVTLSCEQNLNHDAMYWYRQDPGQGLRLIYYSQIVNDFQKGDIAEGYSVSREKKESFPLTVTSAQKNPTAFYLCASSGTGYSEEAFFGQGTRLTVV.

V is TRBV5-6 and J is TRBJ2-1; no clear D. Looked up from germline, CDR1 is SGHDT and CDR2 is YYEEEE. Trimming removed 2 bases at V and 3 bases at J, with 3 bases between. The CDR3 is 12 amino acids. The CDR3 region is CASSFYYNEQFF. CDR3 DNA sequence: TGTGCCAGCAGCTTCTACTACAATGAGCAGTTCTTC.

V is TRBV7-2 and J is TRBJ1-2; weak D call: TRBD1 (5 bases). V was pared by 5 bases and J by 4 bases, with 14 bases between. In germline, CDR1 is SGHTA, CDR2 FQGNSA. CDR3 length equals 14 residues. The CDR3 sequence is CASSLTLDTYGYTF. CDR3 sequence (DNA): TGTGCCAGCAGCCTAACTCTGGACACCTATGGCTACACCTTC. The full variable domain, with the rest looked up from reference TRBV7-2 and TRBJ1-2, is GAGVSQSPSNKVTEKGKDVELRCDPISGHTALYWYRQSLGQGLEFLIYFQGNSAPDKSGLPSDRFSAERTGGSVSTLTIQRTQQEDSAVYLCASSLTLDTYGYTFGSGTRLTVV.

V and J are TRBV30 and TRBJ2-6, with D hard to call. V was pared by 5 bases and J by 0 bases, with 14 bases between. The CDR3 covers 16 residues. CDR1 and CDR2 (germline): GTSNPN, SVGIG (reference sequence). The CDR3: CAWSGNRASGANVLTF. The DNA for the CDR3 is TGTGCCTGGTCTGGGAATCGCGCCTCTGGGGCCAACGTCCTGACTTTC.